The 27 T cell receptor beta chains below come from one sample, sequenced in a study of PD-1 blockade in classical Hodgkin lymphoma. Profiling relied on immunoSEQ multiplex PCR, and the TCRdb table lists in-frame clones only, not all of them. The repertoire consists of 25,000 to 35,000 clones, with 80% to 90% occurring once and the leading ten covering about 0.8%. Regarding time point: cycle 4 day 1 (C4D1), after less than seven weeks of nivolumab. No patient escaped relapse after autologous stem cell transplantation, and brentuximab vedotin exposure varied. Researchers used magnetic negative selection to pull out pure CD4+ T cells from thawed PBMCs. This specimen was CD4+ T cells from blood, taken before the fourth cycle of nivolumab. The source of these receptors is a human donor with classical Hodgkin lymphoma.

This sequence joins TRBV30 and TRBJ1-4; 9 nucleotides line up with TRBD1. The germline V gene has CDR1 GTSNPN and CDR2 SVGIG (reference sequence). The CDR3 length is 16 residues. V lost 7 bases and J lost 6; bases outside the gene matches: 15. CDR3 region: CALSGTGKLGYEKLFF. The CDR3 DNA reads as TGTGCCTTGTCCGGGACAGGGAAGTTGGGGTATGAAAAACTGTTTTTT.

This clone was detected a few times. The CDR3 DNA follows: TGTGCCAGCAGCCGCCCCTCCATCAATTCACCCCTCCACTTT. Its translation: CASSRPSINSPLHF. The rearrangement uses TRBV11-2 and TRBJ1-6; D unclear. The CDR3 contains 14 residues. Germline-derived CDR1 and CDR2 are SGHAT and FQNNGV. Trimming took 5 bases from V and 7 from J, leaving 12 bases between them. The full variable domain, its missing parts supplied by reference TRBV11-2 and TRBJ1-6, is EAGVAQSPRYKIIEKRQSVAFWCNPISGHATLYWYQQILGQGPKLLIQFQNNGVVDDSQLPKDRFSAERLKGVDSTLKIQPAKLEDSAVYLCASSRPSINSPLHFGNGTRLTVT.

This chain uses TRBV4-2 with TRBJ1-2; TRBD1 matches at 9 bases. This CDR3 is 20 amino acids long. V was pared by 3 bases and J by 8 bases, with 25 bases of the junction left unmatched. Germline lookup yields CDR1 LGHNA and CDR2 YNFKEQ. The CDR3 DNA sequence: TGTGCCAGCAGCCAGGCTCACGCTCGGACAGGGGCTTCTGGGGCGAGAGGCTACACCTTC. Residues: CASSQAHARTGASGARGYTF.

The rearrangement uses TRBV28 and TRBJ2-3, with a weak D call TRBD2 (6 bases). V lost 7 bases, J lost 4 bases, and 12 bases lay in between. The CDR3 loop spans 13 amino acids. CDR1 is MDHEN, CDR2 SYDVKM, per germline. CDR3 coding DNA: TGTGCCAGCACCCCAAGCGGGCCAGATACGCAGTATTTT. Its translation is CASTPSGPDTQYF.

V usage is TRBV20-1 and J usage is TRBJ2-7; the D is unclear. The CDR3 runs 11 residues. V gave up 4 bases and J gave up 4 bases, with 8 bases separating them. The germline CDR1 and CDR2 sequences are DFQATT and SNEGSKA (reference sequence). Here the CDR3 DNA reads TGCAGTGCTATGGGGTCATACGAGCAGTACTTC. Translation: CSAMGSYEQYF.

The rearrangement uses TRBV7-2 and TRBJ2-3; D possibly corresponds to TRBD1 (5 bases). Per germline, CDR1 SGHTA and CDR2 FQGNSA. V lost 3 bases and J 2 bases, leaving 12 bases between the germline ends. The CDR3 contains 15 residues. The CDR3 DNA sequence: TGTGCCAGCAGCTTCTTCGACAGAAACACAGATACGCAGTATTTT. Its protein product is CASSFFDRNTDTQYF.

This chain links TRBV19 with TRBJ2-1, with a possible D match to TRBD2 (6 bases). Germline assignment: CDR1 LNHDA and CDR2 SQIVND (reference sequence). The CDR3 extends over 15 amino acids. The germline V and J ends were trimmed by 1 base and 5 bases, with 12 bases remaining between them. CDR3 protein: CASSIGGTRNNEQFF. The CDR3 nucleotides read TGTGCCAGTAGTATAGGCGGGACGAGGAACAATGAGCAGTTCTTC.

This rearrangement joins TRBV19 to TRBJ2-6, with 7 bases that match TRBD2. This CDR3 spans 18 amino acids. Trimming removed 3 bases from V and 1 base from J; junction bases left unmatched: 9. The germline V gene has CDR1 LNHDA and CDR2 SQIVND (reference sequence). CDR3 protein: CASSIPGRVYSGANVLTF. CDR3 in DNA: TGTGCCAGTAGTATCCCAGGGAGGGTCTATTCTGGGGCCAACGTCCTGACTTTC.

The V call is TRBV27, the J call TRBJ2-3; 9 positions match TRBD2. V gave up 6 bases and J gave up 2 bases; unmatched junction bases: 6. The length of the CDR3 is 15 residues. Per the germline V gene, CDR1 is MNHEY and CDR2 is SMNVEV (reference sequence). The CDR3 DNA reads TGTGCCAGCAGGATGACTAGCGGTTTCACAGATACGCAGTATTTT. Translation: CASRMTSGFTDTQYF.

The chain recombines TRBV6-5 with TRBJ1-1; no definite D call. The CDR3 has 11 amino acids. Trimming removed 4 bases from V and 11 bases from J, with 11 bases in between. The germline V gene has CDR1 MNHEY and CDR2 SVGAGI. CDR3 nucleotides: TGTGCCAGCAGTTCAGGACGGACGGCTTTCTTT. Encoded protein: CASSSGRTAFF.

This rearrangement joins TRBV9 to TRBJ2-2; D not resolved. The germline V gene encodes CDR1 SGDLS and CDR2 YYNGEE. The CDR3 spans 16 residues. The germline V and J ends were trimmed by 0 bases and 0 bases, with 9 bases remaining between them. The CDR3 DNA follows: TGTGCCAGCAGCGTAGGTCCCGTAACGAACACCGGGGAGCTGTTTTTT. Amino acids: CASSVGPVTNTGELFF.

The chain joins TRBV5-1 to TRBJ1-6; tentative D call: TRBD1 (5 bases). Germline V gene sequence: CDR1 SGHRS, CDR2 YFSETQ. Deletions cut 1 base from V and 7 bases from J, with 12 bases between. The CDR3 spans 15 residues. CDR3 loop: CASSLSWGSNSPLHF. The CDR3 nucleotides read TGCGCCAGCAGCTTGTCGTGGGGGTCGAATTCACCCCTCCACTTT. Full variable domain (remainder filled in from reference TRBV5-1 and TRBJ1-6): KAGVTQTPRYLIKTRGQQVTLSCSPISGHRSVSWYQQTPGQGLQFLFEYFSETQRNKGNFPGRFSGRQFSNSRSEMNVSTLELGDSALYLCASSLSWGSNSPLHFGNGTRLTVT.

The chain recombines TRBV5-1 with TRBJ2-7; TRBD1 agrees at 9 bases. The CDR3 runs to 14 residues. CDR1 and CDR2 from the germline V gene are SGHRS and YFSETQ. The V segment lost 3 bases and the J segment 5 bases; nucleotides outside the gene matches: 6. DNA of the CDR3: TGCGCCAGCAGCTACCGGGACAGGGACGACGAGCAGTACTTC. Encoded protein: CASSYRDRDDEQYF.

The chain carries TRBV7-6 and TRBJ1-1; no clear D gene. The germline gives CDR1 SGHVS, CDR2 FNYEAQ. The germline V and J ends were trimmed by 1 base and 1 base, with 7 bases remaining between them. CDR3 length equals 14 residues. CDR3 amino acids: CASSLEGWNTEAFF. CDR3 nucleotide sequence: TGTGCCAGCAGCTTAGAGGGCTGGAACACTGAAGCTTTCTTT.

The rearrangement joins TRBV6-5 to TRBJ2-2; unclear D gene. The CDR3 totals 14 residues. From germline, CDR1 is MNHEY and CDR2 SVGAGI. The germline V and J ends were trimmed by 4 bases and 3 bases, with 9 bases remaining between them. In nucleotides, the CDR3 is TGTGCCAGCAGTTTAGACCGTTACACCGGGGAGCTGTTTTTT. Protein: CASSLDRYTGELFF.

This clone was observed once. The CDR3 coding sequence is TGCAGCGTGGGGGTTATCAACACTGAAGCTTTCTTT. This translates into CSVGVINTEAFF. The chain combines TRBV29-1 with TRBJ1-1, with TRBD1 as a possible D gene (5 bases). Trimming shortened V by 6 bases and J by 2 bases, and 10 bases separated the two germline ends. The CDR3 length is 12 residues. From germline, CDR1 is SQVTM and CDR2 ANQGSEA.

This CDR3 reads CAWSAGQAGGTQYF. The CDR3 region has the DNA TGTGCCTGGAGTGCTGGACAAGCCGGGGGGACCCAGTACTTC. The rearrangement joins TRBV30 to TRBJ2-5; D is possibly TRBD2 (6 bases). The CDR3 has 14 residues. Trimming took 1 base from V and 7 from J, leaving 16 bases between them. In germline, CDR1 is GTSNPN, CDR2 SVGIG (reference sequence).

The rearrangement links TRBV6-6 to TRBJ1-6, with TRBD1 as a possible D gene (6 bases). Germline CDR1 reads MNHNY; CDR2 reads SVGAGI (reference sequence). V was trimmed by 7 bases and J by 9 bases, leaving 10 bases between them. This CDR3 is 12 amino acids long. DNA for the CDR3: TGTGCCAGCACCCACAGGGCTTCACCCCTCCACTTT. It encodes CASTHRASPLHF.

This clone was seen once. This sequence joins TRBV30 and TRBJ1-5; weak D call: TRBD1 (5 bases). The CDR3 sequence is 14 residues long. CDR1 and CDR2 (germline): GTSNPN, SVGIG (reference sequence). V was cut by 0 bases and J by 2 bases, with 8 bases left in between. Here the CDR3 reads CAWSVDSRNQPQHF. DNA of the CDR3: TGTGCCTGGAGTGTCGACAGTCGCAATCAGCCCCAGCATTTT.

CDR3 sequence (DNA): TGCGCCAGCAGCTTGTTGTACGGACCTTCGAACACTGAAGCTTTCTTT. Its protein is CASSLLYGPSNTEAFF. The chain is built from TRBV5-1 and TRBJ1-1; no reliable D call. The V gene lost 1 base and the J gene lost 1 base, with 14 bases spanning the gap. Germline assignment: CDR1 SGHRS and CDR2 YFSETQ. The CDR3 is made up of 16 amino acids.

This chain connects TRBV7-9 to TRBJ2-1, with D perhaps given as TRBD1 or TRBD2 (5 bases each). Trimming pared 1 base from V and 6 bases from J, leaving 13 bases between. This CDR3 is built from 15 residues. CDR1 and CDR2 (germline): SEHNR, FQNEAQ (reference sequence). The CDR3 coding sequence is TGTGCCAGCAGCTTAGTTGGGGGACCCCTCAATGAGCAGTTCTTC. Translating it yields CASSLVGGPLNEQFF.

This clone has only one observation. This chain's CDR3 is CASSPARPGGTDTQYF. The DNA for the CDR3 is TGTGCCAGCTCACCAGCGAGGCCCGGAGGCACAGATACGCAGTATTTT. The chain employs TRBV18 and TRBJ2-3; D is uncertain. V gave up 2 bases and J gave up 1 base, with 13 bases separating them. Germline CDR1 reads KGHSH; CDR2 reads LQKENI. The CDR3 loop spans 16 amino acids.

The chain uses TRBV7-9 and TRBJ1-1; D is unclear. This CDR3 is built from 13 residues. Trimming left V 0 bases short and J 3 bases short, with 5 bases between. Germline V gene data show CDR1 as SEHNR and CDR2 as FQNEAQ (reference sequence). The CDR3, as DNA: TGTGCCAGCAGCTTAGCGGCGGACACTGAAGCTTTCTTT. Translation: CASSLAADTEAFF.

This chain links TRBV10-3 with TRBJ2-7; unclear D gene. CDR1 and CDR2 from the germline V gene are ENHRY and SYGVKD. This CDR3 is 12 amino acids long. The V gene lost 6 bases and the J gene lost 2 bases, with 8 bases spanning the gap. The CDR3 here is CAISAAPYEQYF. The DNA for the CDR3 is TGTGCCATCAGCGCAGCACCCTACGAGCAGTACTTC.

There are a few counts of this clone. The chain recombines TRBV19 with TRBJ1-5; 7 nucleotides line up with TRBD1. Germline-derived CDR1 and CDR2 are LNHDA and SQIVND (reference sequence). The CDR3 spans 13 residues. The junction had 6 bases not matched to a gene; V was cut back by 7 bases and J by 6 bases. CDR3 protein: CASTMTGSQPQHF. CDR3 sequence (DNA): TGTGCCAGTACCATGACAGGGAGTCAGCCCCAGCATTTT.

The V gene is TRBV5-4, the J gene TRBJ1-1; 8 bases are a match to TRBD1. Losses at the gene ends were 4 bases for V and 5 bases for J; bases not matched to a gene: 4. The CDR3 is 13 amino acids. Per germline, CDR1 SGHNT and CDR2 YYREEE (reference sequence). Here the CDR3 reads CASSLQGGTEAFF. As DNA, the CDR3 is TGTGCCAGCAGCCTACAGGGGGGGACTGAAGCTTTCTTT.

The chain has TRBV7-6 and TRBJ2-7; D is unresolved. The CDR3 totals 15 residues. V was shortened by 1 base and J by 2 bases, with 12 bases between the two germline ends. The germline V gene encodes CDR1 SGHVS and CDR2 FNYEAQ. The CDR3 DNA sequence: TGTGCCAGCAGCTTAGAATTCGGCGGAACCTACGAGCAGTACTTC. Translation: CASSLEFGGTYEQYF.